The 15 T cell receptor beta chains below were found in one sample sequenced in a study of early T cells in non-severe SARS-CoV-2 infection. TCRdb called the 5' RACE reads again in MiXCR, with one record for every CDR3 protein. The sample has over 90,000 distinct CDR3 sequences, roughly 14% seen once; the top ten hold about 5.7%. The sample comprised whole blood. These receptors came from an adult who was a healthcare worker with PCR-confirmed SARS-CoV-2 infection or an uninfected control (not recorded which).

In this sample, this clonotype turned up many times. One end of the junction fails to match germline, which may point to a read error. The J gene is TRBJ1-2, the V gene TRBV25-1, with 9 positions matching TRBD1. The CDR3 runs 14 residues. CDR1 is MGHDK and CDR2 is SYGVNS in the germline V gene. The CDR3, as DNA: TGTGCCAGCAGTCCCGATACCTTACAGGGGGCGCAGAGGTTC. Amino acids: CASSPDTLQGAQRF.

This clonotype turned up a few times. The gene calls are TRBV12-3 or TRBV12-4 and TRBJ1-5; no clear D gene. The germline V and J ends were trimmed by 6 bases and 1 base, with 13 bases remaining between them. CDR3 size: 15 residues. The CDR3 bases are TGTGCCAGCAGCTCCTCTCCCGGGAGCAATCAGCCCCAGCATTTT. It translates to CASSSSPGSNQPQHF.

CDR3 DNA sequence: TGTGCCAGCAGTGACAGCAGCCTTACTAATTCACCCCTCCACTTT. It translates to CASSDSSLTNSPLHF. The J gene is TRBJ1-6, the V gene TRBV6-6, with a weak D call TRBD1 (5 bases). Deletions cut 5 bases from V and 6 bases from J, with 14 bases between. Germline CDR1 reads MNHNY; CDR2 reads SVGAGI (reference sequence). The CDR3 consists of 15 residues.

This clonotype turned up a few times. This sequence joins TRBV7-8 and TRBJ2-5; D uncertain. The CDR3 covers 11 residues. The V gene's germline CDR1 is SGHVS and CDR2 FQNEAQ. Trimming removed 5 bases from V and 3 bases from J, with 4 bases in between. The CDR3 DNA sequence: TGTGCCAGCAGCCGAAAAGAGACCCAGTACTTC. It encodes CASSRKETQYF.

This clonotype came up a few times. This rearrangement joins TRBV29-1 to TRBJ2-1, with 8 bases identical to TRBD1. Per the germline V gene, CDR1 is SQVTM and CDR2 is ANQGSEA. The junction had 6 bases not matched to a gene; V was cut back by 4 bases and J by 1 base. The CDR3 has 15 amino acids. Here the CDR3 reads CSVAPGTGSYNEQFF. CDR3 coding DNA: TGCAGCGTTGCACCCGGGACAGGTTCCTACAATGAGCAGTTCTTC.

This clonotype showed up many times. The chain carries TRBV27 and TRBJ2-7; D is unclear. CDR1 and CDR2 (germline): MNHEY, SMNVEV (reference sequence). V lost 1 base and J 6 bases, leaving 4 bases between the germline ends. This CDR3 has 11 amino acids. CDR3 DNA sequence: TGTGCCAGCAGTTTATGGAGCGAGCAGTACTTC. It translates to CASSLWSEQYF.

The chain employs TRBV20-1 and TRBJ2-4; a weak D match, TRBD1 (6 bases). The length of the CDR3 is 15 residues. Germline V gives CDR1 DFQATT, CDR2 SNEGSKA (reference sequence). The ends were cut back, 5 bases at V and 1 base at J, with 15 bases in the middle. CDR3 DNA sequence: TGCAGTGCTCTACAGGGAATGGGGGCCAAAAACATTCAGTACTTC. Protein product: CSALQGMGAKNIQYF.

This clonotype was seen many times. This chain links TRBV4-1 with TRBJ1-1; D may be TRBD1 (6 bases). This CDR3 spans 16 amino acids. Germline V gene data show CDR1 as MGHRA and CDR2 as YSYEKL. V was clipped by 3 bases and J by 1 base, with 15 bases between them. CDR3 amino acids: CASSHIPGHTNTEAFF. The DNA of the CDR3 is TGCGCCAGCAGCCACATACCGGGACATACGAACACTGAAGCTTTCTTT.

The sample holds a few counts of this clonotype. The chain joins TRBV20-1 to TRBJ2-7; D is undetermined. With 2 bases removed from V and 5 bases from J, the gap between germline ends came to 16 bases. The CDR3 covers 14 residues. Germline CDR1 reads DFQATT; CDR2 reads SNEGSKA (reference sequence). The CDR3 DNA follows: TGCAGTGCTAGACCACCGCTCGGGTTGGACGAGCAGTACTTC. This codes for CSARPPLGLDEQYF.

The V gene is TRBV14, the J gene TRBJ1-1; D is unresolved. The ends were cut back, 8 bases at V and 6 bases at J, with 16 bases in the middle. The CDR3 consists of 13 residues. CDR1 SGHDN and CDR2 FVKESK come from the germline V gene. The CDR3 nucleotides are TGTGCCAGCCGTGCGTGGGCCTCCCCTGAAGCTTTCTTT. Translation gives CASRAWASPEAFF.

This clonotype was counted at least ten times. J is TRBJ2-7 and V is TRBV7-9; TRBD2 might be the D (5 bases). The ends were cut back, 6 bases at V and 6 bases at J, with 18 bases in the middle. CDR3 size: 14 residues. Germline-derived CDR1 and CDR2 are SEHNR and FQNEAQ (reference sequence). This CDR3 reads CASSSGSSPPEQYF. CDR3 coding DNA: TGTGCCAGCAGTTCGGGGTCGTCCCCTCCCGAGCAGTACTTC.

In this sample, this clonotype turned up many times. The rearrangement links TRBV7-2 to TRBJ2-7; D is ambiguous. Germline lookup yields CDR1 SGHTA and CDR2 FQGNSA. Trimming stripped 0 bases from V and 3 bases from J, with 9 bases between. This CDR3 is 14 amino acids long. CDR3 residues: CASSLANIDYEQYF. The DNA for the CDR3 is TGTGCCAGCAGCTTAGCGAACATAGACTACGAGCAGTACTTC.

This clonotype turned up a few times. J is TRBJ2-7 and V is TRBV11-2; the D is unclear. V lost 1 base and J lost 0, with 10 bases in between. The CDR3 is 15 residues long. Germline-derived CDR1 and CDR2 are SGHAT and FQNNGV. Written as DNA, the CDR3 is TGTGCCAGCAGCTTAGTGTCTCGAGGCTCCTACGAGCAGTACTTC. This encodes CASSLVSRGSYEQYF.

Many counts were recorded for this clonotype. This chain joins TRBV12-3 or TRBV12-4 and TRBJ1-5; no definite D call. V shed 5 bases and J shed 10 bases, with 18 bases lying between them. This CDR3 contains 14 residues. The CDR3 reads CASSSIKTADPQHF. CDR3 DNA sequence: TGTGCCAGCAGTAGCATCAAAACAGCCGACCCCCAGCATTTT.

This clonotype was seen at least ten times. The J gene is TRBJ2-1, the V gene TRBV11-3; 8 bases align to TRBD2. The J segment lost 10 bases and the V segment lost 1 base, leaving 0 bases of the junction unmatched. This CDR3 comprises 12 residues. Looked up from germline, CDR1 is SGHNT and CDR2 is YENEEA. The CDR3: CASSLASGEQFF. The CDR3 DNA reads TGTGCCAGCAGCTTAGCTAGCGGGGAGCAGTTCTTC.